Given below is one TCR beta chain in context. The data originate from a study of blood T cell repertoires in COVID-19. Sequenced by immunoSEQ multiplex PCR; TCRdb stores in-frame clones only, minus some. The sample includes some 150,000 clones, around four fifths seen only once; the top ten take roughly two fifths. This TCR came from a human donor in a cohort sampled during active COVID-19. The sequenced material came from peripheral blood.

CDR3 DNA: TGTGCCAGCAGCCCATCTCTCCTAAATCAGCCCCAGCATTTT. Its protein product is CASSPSLLNQPQHF. This rearrangement joins TRBV27 to TRBJ1-5; D unresolved. CDR3 size: 14 residues. V was shortened by 6 bases and J by 4 bases, with 13 bases between the two germline ends. In germline, CDR1 is MNHEY, CDR2 SMNVEV (reference sequence).